The 4 T cell receptor beta chains below were found in one sample sequenced in a study of naive and memory T cell subsets. The beta constant-region primer was an equimolar mix of two oligonucleotides covering TRBC1 and TRBC2. TCRdb reprocessed the UMI-ligation and nested PCR reads via MiXCR and lists one record per CDR3 protein. The sample holds some 150,000 distinct CDR3 sequences, approximately 15% seen once. Input material: naive CD4+ T cells from blood. All receptors come from a human donor in good health.

This clonotype was picked up many times. This chain links TRBV11-2 with TRBJ2-7; a possible D gene is TRBD2 (6 bases). V lost 5 bases and J 1 base, leaving 9 bases between the germline ends. The germline CDR1 and CDR2 sequences are SGHAT and FQNNGV. This CDR3 comprises 13 residues. CDR3 loop: CASSRGLSYEQYF. CDR3 DNA sequence: TGTGCCAGCAGCCGCGGACTATCCTACGAGCAGTACTTC.

This clonotype was observed a handful of times. The CDR3 sequence: CASSLRQGVTYEQYF. For the CDR3, the DNA is TGTGCCAGCAGCTTACGACAGGGGGTAACCTACGAGCAGTACTTC. The V gene is TRBV7-6, the J gene TRBJ2-7; 9 nucleotides align to TRBD1. From germline, CDR1 is SGHVS and CDR2 FNYEAQ. Trimming removed 2 bases from V and 2 bases from J; junction bases left unmatched: 4. CDR3 size: 15 residues.

This clonotype was picked up many times. CDR3: CSAPLDPFNYGYTF. In DNA form, the CDR3 reads TGCAGTGCCCCCCTGGACCCCTTTAACTATGGCTACACCTTC. This rearrangement joins TRBV20-1 to TRBJ1-2; D not resolved. CDR3 length equals 14 residues. Germline CDR1 and CDR2: DFQATT and SNEGSKA (reference sequence). V was clipped by 6 bases and J by 1 base, with 15 bases between them.

This chain links TRBV6-1 with TRBJ2-1, with D possibly being TRBD2 (5 bases). The CDR3 spans 13 residues. The germline CDR1 and CDR2 sequences are MNHNS and SASEGT. V lost 6 bases and J lost 9, with 15 bases in between. The CDR3 DNA is TGTGCCAGCAGCCGGAAACCCCGGGGTGAGCAGTTCTTC. It yields the protein CASSRKPRGEQFF.